These 21 T cell receptor beta chains share one sample of origin, sequenced in a study of long-term antiretroviral therapy in people with HIV. The assay, immunoSEQ v3.0, was run at survey level. Method: immunoSEQ multiplex PCR; TCRdb's copy keeps in-frame clones and lacks some. The sample contains about 17,000 clones, around 80% of which appear only once. This sample comprised unsorted PBMCs, obtained 0.1 years after starting antiretroviral therapy. The origin of the receptors is a man in his late teens or twenties with HIV.

The genes are TRBV7-2 and TRBJ1-1, with TRBD1 matching over 10 bases. CDR1 is SGHTA and CDR2 is FQGNSA in the germline V gene. This CDR3 comprises 15 residues. Losses at the gene ends were 3 bases for V and 11 bases for J; bases not matched to a gene: 12. CDR3 bases: TGTGCCAGCAGCTTCGGGACAGGGGACCTCTTGTGGGCTTTCTTT. This translates into CASSFGTGDLLWAFF.

The chain has TRBV11-2 and TRBJ2-2; possibly TRBD1 for D (6 bases). This CDR3 has 15 residues. Trimming left V 5 bases short and J 2 bases short, with 12 bases between. Germline CDR1 SGHAT, CDR2 FQNNGV. The CDR3 protein is CASSHPTGNTGELFF. For the CDR3, the DNA is TGTGCCAGCAGCCATCCGACAGGAAACACCGGGGAGCTGTTTTTT. Drawing the rest from reference TRBV11-2 and TRBJ2-2, the complete variable domain is EAGVAQSPRYKIIEKRQSVAFWCNPISGHATLYWYQQILGQGPKLLIQFQNNGVVDDSQLPKDRFSAERLKGVDSTLKIQPAKLEDSAVYLCASSHPTGNTGELFFGEGSRLTVL.

The chain has TRBV7-2 and TRBJ2-5, with a weak D call TRBD2 (6 bases). Germline CDR1 is SGHTA and CDR2 is FQGNSA. V was trimmed by 2 bases and J by 4 bases, leaving 8 bases between them. This CDR3 contains 13 residues. The CDR3 is CASSLWGVETQYF. The CDR3 nucleotides read TGTGCCAGCAGCTTATGGGGGGTAGAGACCCAGTACTTC.

The genes are TRBV2 and TRBJ2-2; the D gene is possibly TRBD2 (7 bases). The CDR3 runs to 15 residues. V lost 3 bases to trimming and J lost 7 bases, with 15 bases between them. Germline loops: CDR1 SNHLY, CDR2 FYNNEI. CDR3 nucleotide sequence: TGTGCCAGCAGTGAGGGGGCGGGAGTGTTCGGGGAGCTGTTTTTT. This translates into CASSEGAGVFGELFF.

By proportion, this clone is medium-sized. Other DNA sequences in the same sample also yield this CDR3. The chain carries TRBV7-6 and TRBJ2-5, with no clear D. This CDR3 is 13 amino acids long. Germline V gene sequence: CDR1 SGHVS, CDR2 FNYEAQ. V was pared by 1 base and J by 3 bases, with 6 bases between. CDR3 in amino acids: CASSLGVEETQYF. The CDR3 nucleotides read TGTGCCAGCAGCTTAGGAGTTGAAGAGACCCAGTACTTC.

The V call is TRBV6-1, the J call TRBJ2-7; TRBD1 agrees at 10 bases. The CDR3 length is 15 residues. Losses at the gene ends were 4 bases for V and 5 bases for J; bases not matched to a gene: 8. Germline assignment: CDR1 MNHNS and CDR2 SASEGT. CDR3 DNA: TGTGCCAGCAGTGTGGGGACAGGGGCCTTTAACGAGCAGTACTTC. This translates into CASSVGTGAFNEQYF.

This sequence joins TRBV28 and TRBJ2-7; weak D call: TRBD2 (6 bases). Germline V CDR1 and CDR2: MDHEN, SYDVKM. The CDR3 is 15 amino acids. V lost 4 bases and J lost 2, with 15 bases in between. In DNA, the CDR3 is TGTGCCAGCAGTTCTCCGACCGGGAGCGCCTACGAGCAGTACTTC. This encodes CASSSPTGSAYEQYF.

The V and J genes are TRBV28 and TRBJ2-3; TRBD2 matches 12 bases. The V segment lost 6 bases and the J segment 7 bases; nucleotides outside the gene matches: 17. Germline values: CDR1 MDHEN, CDR2 SYDVKM. The CDR3 runs to 18 residues. The CDR3 nucleotides read TGTGCCAGCAGCTTCAACCCGACTAGCGGGAGTGGATCGAATACGCAGTATTTT. Amino acid sequence: CASSFNPTSGSGSNTQYF. Full variable domain (remainder filled in from reference TRBV28 and TRBJ2-3): DVKVTQSSRYLVKRTGEKVFLECVQDMDHENMFWYRQDPGLGLRLIYFSYDVKMKEKGDIPEGYSVSREKKERFSLILESASTNQTSMYLCASSFNPTSGSGSNTQYFGPGTRLTVL.

This sequence joins TRBV9 and TRBJ2-7; no definite D call. In germline, CDR1 is SGDLS, CDR2 YYNGEE. The CDR3 is 13 residues long. V was shortened by 0 bases and J by 3 bases, with 7 bases between the two germline ends. The CDR3 loop reads CASSVAADYEQYF. The CDR3 DNA follows: TGTGCCAGCAGCGTAGCTGCGGACTACGAGCAGTACTTC.

J is TRBJ2-2 and V is TRBV5-1, with D tentatively TRBD2 (6 bases). This CDR3 spans 12 amino acids. Looked up from germline, CDR1 is SGHRS and CDR2 is YFSETQ. V was pared by 3 bases and J by 10 bases, with 10 bases between. The CDR3 spells CASSSGVAELFF. Here the CDR3 DNA reads TGCGCCAGCAGCTCGGGGGTCGCGGAGCTGTTTTTT.

CDR3: CATSRVMGPRDEKLFF. CDR3 coding DNA: TGTGCCACCAGCAGAGTCATGGGTCCGAGGGATGAAAAACTGTTTTTT. This chain connects TRBV15 to TRBJ1-4; D unclear. Germline values: CDR1 LNHNV, CDR2 YYDKDF (reference sequence). This CDR3 region has 16 residues. Deletions cut 1 base from V and 6 bases from J, with 15 bases between.

CDR3 nucleotide sequence: TGTGCCAGCAGTGGAAGAGGAGCCCTCTACTACGAGCAGTACTTC. Translated, it gives CASSGRGALYYEQYF. The chain has TRBV25-1 and TRBJ2-7; D unresolved. Germline V gene sequence: CDR1 MGHDK, CDR2 SYGVNS. The length of the CDR3 is 15 residues. The germline V and J ends were trimmed by 4 bases and 3 bases, with 16 bases remaining between them.

CDR3 in DNA: TGTGCCAGCAGCCCCCGACCCCAGGGAGACACTGAAGCTTTCTTT. As protein: CASSPRPQGDTEAFF. The genes are TRBV9 and TRBJ1-1, with D tentatively TRBD1 (5 bases). The CDR3 spans 15 residues. V lost 4 bases and J lost 3, with 16 bases in between. Per germline, CDR1 SGDLS and CDR2 YYNGEE.

The rearrangement links TRBV7-9 to TRBJ2-7, with 15 bases that match TRBD2. Germline V gene data show CDR1 as SEHNR and CDR2 as FQNEAQ (reference sequence). Germline trimming cut 5 bases from V and 6 bases from J; bases unmatched to any gene: 5. The CDR3 sequence is 15 residues long. CDR3 nucleotides: TGTGCCAGCAGCGTGCCGGGACTAGCGGGAGGCGAGCAGTACTTC. Translated: CASSVPGLAGGEQYF.

The rearrangement uses TRBV2 and TRBJ1-5; 11 bases match TRBD1. Germline V lookup: CDR1 SNHLY, CDR2 FYNNEI. CDR3 length: 14 amino acids. With V trimmed by 7 bases and J by 5 bases, 4 bases remained unmatched. CDR3 in amino acids: CASTRTGGDQPQHF. CDR3 nucleotide sequence: TGTGCCAGCACCCGGACAGGGGGCGATCAGCCCCAGCATTTT.

The V and J genes are TRBV4-3 and TRBJ2-2; D perhaps matches TRBD2 (6 bases). Per the germline V gene, CDR1 is LGHNA and CDR2 is YSLEER. V gave up 0 bases and J gave up 5 bases, with 16 bases separating them. The CDR3 is 17 amino acids. The CDR3 nucleotides read TGCGCCAGCAGCCAAGATCGACGGCTAGCGTTAACCGGGGAGCTGTTTTTT. This gives the protein CASSQDRRLALTGELFF.

The rearrangement links TRBV18 to TRBJ2-5; D is undetermined. Germline assignment: CDR1 KGHSH and CDR2 LQKENI. V gave up 2 bases and J gave up 4 bases, with 11 bases separating them. The CDR3 runs to 14 residues. The DNA of the CDR3 is TGTGCCAGCTCACCAACCCGACGGACAGAGACCCAGTACTTC. Its protein product is CASSPTRRTETQYF.

The chain combines TRBV6-5 with TRBJ1-2, with TRBD1 as a possible D gene (5 bases). The germline CDR1 and CDR2 sequences are MNHEY and SVGAGI. This CDR3 has 14 residues. V was cut by 8 bases and J by 4 bases, with 17 bases left in between. The CDR3 here is CASRMAGMIYGYTF. The DNA for the CDR3 is TGTGCCAGCCGTATGGCAGGGATGATCTATGGCTACACCTTC.

The genes are TRBV27 and TRBJ2-1; D gene unclear. The V end was cut by 6 bases, the J end by 0 bases, with 12 bases between. Per the germline V gene, CDR1 is MNHEY and CDR2 is SMNVEV (reference sequence). The CDR3 has 15 residues. CDR3 amino acids: CASRGGSSSYNEQFF. The CDR3, as DNA: TGTGCCAGCAGGGGCGGAAGTAGCTCCTACAATGAGCAGTTCTTC.

The V gene is TRBV6-1, the J gene TRBJ2-1; the match to TRBD1 covers 7 bases. Germline trimming cut 5 bases from V and 4 bases from J; bases unmatched to any gene: 8. This CDR3 has 15 amino acids. The germline V gene has CDR1 MNHNS and CDR2 SASEGT. The CDR3 coding sequence is TGTGCCAGCAGTCCTACTAGGGGGCCTTACAATGAGCAGTTCTTC. The encoded protein is CASSPTRGPYNEQFF.

The chain carries TRBV7-8 and TRBJ1-5; perhaps TRBD1 as D (6 bases). Trimming stripped 1 base from V and 1 base from J, with 17 bases between. CDR1 and CDR2 (germline): SGHVS, FQNEAQ. There are 18 residues in the CDR3. The CDR3 bases are TGTGCCAGCAGCTTAGTAGGGGGTCACTCCGTGAGCAATCAGCCCCAGCATTTT. Residues: CASSLVGGHSVSNQPQHF.